Here is one TCR beta chain with its context. In this sample, this clone turned up a few times. Its antigen target is currently unknown. No clone much larger than this one lies a single base away; base qualities are absent. This sample was taken from a study of shared clonotypes between healthy human individuals (dated by TCRdb to the early 2020s). For context, the study as a whole: A few men and two women, aged 18 to 49 years, made up the cohort. For each donor, CD4 naive and CD4 memory were each run on three plates, CD8 naive on two plates, and CD8 memory on one plate. Blood TCR repertoires of four to six healthy adults were deeply sequenced to estimate repertoire size and the extent of clonotype sharing between individuals. Libraries were prepared and TCR repertoires were sequenced by different laboratories using diverse techniques, in order to increase sequencing depth and limit assay-specific biases. Each donor's leukapheresis produced roughly between about 0.9 and 9.5 billion PBMCs. General findings and caveats noted by the study authors: Because the study included a small number of donors, the genetic and exposure-history diversity represented was limited. Incomplete sequencing was indicated by rarefaction of sorted-subset datasets, despite the large sequencing depth. Clonotypes shared by all four sorted-subset donors showed higher generation probabilities than non-shared clonotypes. Larger estimated clonotype richness was generally found for naive subsets than for memory subsets. Across a handful of donors, roughly 5% of naive CD4, approximately 3.6% of naive CD8, 2.3% of memory CD4, and approximately 0.4% of memory CD8 clonotypes were shared. Sampling was restricted to blood, and TCR repertoires in tissue are likely to differ from TCR repertoires in blood. Pairwise subsampling indicated that sequencing depth was expected to affect the degree of clonotype sharing among donors.

Based on the germline V gene, the CDR1 and CDR2 sequences are ENHRY and SYGVKD. Measured from the cysteine to the phenylalanine, the CDR3 is 15 residues long. Solely the CDR3 DNA is kept, with 45 bases framed from the first base. V loses 0 bases of germline sequence and J loses 7 bases, and the interval between the two ends is 13 bases. Donors were healthy HIV-negative adults with no recently reported acute infections or vaccinations. Only Caucasian adults living in Nashville, Tennessee, USA were represented among the donors. CD4+ T cells were enriched through magnetic negative selection, after which naive cells were positively selected on CD45RA and the remaining negative fraction served as the memory subset. Blood was collected by leukapheresis, and PBMCs were isolated by Ficoll-Histopaque density gradient centrifugation and then cryopreserved in liquid nitrogen vapor phase. Analytical flow cytometry was used to check the purity and quantity of each magnetically sorted T cell population. Genomic DNA was isolated from each sorted fraction and quantified by UV absorbance on a Nanodrop 2000c.

TCR CDR3 regions were amplified from genomic DNA by multiplex PCR using the deep immunoSEQ assay. Extracted genomic DNA from each cell subset was distributed evenly across all wells of several immunoSEQ 96-well plates, and each plate was treated as a replicate. For sorted subsets, each replicate PCR was loaded with approximately 0.2 ug genomic DNA, equivalent to 30,000 or so T cell genomes. The purified libraries were quantified using a Qubit 3.0 fluorometer, sized with a Bioanalyzer 2100, and then quantified again using the KAPA Library Quantification kit. Every immunoSEQ 96-well plate was sequenced on a separate single-read 150-cycle Illumina NextSeq 550 flow cell. Processing in the source paper ran as follows. Because only junctional sequences without quality scores were contained in the immunoSEQ output, filtering matching that applied to full-length reads could not be performed. Sequences were annotated with PyIR, a Python wrapper for IgBLAST v1.9, and V/J genes and CDR3 were assigned using IMGT germline references. Reads with weak V/J assignments (E-value above 1e-6), missing CDR3, stop codons, out-of-frame junctions, or ambiguous translated residues were removed. V3J clonotypes were defined as sequences sharing an identical inferred V gene, J gene, and CDR3 amino acid sequence. To compute the percentage overlap between repertoires, the number of shared unique clonotypes was divided by the size of the smaller repertoire. RTK rarefaction, the Chao1 estimator, and Recon v2.1 estimates of unobserved clonotypes were used to assess repertoire richness. For all TCRbeta clonotypes obtained by the gDNA method from a few donors, generation probabilities were computed with OLGA. Held by TCRdb, this immuneACCESS table contains in-frame sequences only and omits some clones. Under half of the omission traces to an unresolved V gene where checked; the cause of the rest is unknown. That table supplies the V and J calls and clone size; D and trimming were determined from the DNA. The sample table records about 360,000 clones; less than 85% of these occur just once. Of the sample, more than 9% falls within the top ten clones.

Sequenced sample: memory CD4+ T cells sorted from blood. The cell subset or site tag for this specimen amounts to: CD45RA-negative fraction. Recombination joined TRBV10-3 with TRBJ2-1, and the D gene may be TRBD2, 6 bases matching. The TCR originated in a man aged 25 to 40 in good health. The nucleotides read TGTGCCATCAGTGAGTCATCGGGAGTTATAAATGAGCAGTTCTTC. It encodes CAISESSGVINEQFF.